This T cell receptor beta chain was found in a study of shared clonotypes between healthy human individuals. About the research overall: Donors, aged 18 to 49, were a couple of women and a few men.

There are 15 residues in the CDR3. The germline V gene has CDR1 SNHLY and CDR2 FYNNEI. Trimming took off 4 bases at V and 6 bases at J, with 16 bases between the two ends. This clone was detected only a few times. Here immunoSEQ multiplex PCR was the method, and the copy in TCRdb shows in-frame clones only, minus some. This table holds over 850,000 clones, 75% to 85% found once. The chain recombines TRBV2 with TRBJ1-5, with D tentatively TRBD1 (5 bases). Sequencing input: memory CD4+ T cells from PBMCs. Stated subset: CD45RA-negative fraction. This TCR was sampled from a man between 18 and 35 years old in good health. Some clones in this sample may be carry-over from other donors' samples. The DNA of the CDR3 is TGTGCCAGCAGTGCAAGCGGGGGGAGGGCTCAGCCCCAGCATTTT. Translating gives CASSASGGRAQPQHF.